This T cell receptor beta chain was captured by sequencing in a study of blood T cell repertoires in COVID-19. Recruitment covered about 26 US areas and drew participants whose ages spanned about 18 to 89 years. Cohorts were assigned according to the clinical history that participants reported. Either two negative PCRs, clearance, or symptom resolution qualified Cohort 3 donors as recovered. How the authors handled the data: Cell counts per sample came from amplifying reference gene primers. Assay: immunoSEQ multiplex PCR; the TCRdb copy retains only in-frame clones and omits some. D and trimming come from the DNA, and the V and J calls and clone size come from that table. In the table there are 250,000 or so clones, 80% to 85% of which are singletons. Germline V lookup: CDR1 LGHDT, CDR2 YNNKEL (reference sequence). This CDR3 region has 18 residues. The V segment lost 0 bases and the J segment 7 bases; nucleotides outside the gene matches: 12.

This sequence originates from a man between 45 and 60 years old who had recovered from COVID-19. J is TRBJ2-1 and V is TRBV3-1 (or the pseudogene TRBV3-2), with 10 bases that match TRBD2. The sequencing input was PBMCs or T cells enriched from blood (not recorded which). The CDR3 protein is CASSQDRLAGVGVNEQFF. The CDR3 bases are TGTGCCAGCAGCCAAGATAGGCTAGCGGGAGTCGGGGTGAATGAGCAGTTCTTC.